This entry describes one T cell receptor (beta chain). Its antigen is currently unknown. This record comes from a study of cytomegalovirus exposure and HLA in healthy donors. Overall study results and limits: Rarity marked most TCR sequences, yet some public TCRs occurred in many donors. Judged likely to be a sequencing artifact was a cluster of highly shared sequence variants.

This CDR3 has 16 residues. V trimming: 1 base; J trimming: 3 bases; junction bases outside the gene matches: 6. Germline V lookup: CDR1 MGHRA, CDR2 YSYEKL. The PCR used 60 Vbeta and 13 Jbeta primers. Clones were sequenced by immunoSEQ multiplex PCR, and TCRdb holds only the in-frame ones, with some missing. The top ten hold 4.9% of the sample, which has 60,000 to 85,000 clones, 65% to 85% seen once. Sequenced input: PBMCs. The sequence derives from a man aged 55 to 70 in good health and CMV-seropositive. V gene TRBV4-1 combines with J gene TRBJ2-7, with 10 bases lining up with TRBD1. The CDR3 coding sequence is TGCGCCAGCAGCCAAGGACAGGGGGCGGGTATCTACGAGCAGTACTTC. It is translated as CASSQGQGAGIYEQYF.